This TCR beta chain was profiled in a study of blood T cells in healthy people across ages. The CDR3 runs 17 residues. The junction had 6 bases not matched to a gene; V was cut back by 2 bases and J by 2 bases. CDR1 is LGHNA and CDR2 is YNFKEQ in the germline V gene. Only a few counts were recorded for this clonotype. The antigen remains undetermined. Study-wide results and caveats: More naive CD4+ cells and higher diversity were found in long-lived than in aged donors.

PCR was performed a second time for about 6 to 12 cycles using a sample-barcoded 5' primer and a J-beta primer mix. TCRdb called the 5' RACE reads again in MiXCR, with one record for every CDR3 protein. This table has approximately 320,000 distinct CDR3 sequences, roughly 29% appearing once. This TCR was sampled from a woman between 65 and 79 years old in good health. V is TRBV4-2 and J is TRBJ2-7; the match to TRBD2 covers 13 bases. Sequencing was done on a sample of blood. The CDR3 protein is CASSQRTGTSGAYEQYF. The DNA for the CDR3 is TGTGCCAGCAGCCAAAGGACAGGGACTAGCGGGGCCTACGAGCAGTACTTC.